These 24 T cell receptor beta chains originate from one sample sequenced in a study of CD8+CD57+ T cells in acquired aplastic anemia. Only patients with CD8+CD57+ cell expansion on flow cytometry were chosen for sequencing. Genomic DNA acted as the template from which TCR beta VDJ combination and CDR3 sequence profiling were carried out. TCRdb analysed the reads with MiXCR anew, one entry per CDR3 protein. The sample contains 100,000 to 150,000 distinct CDR3 sequences, nearly 40% of which appear only once. The sample comprised sorted CD4+, CD8+, or CD8+CD57+ T cells (not recorded which) from PBMCs. These receptors were taken from a human donor with aplastic anemia.

This clonotype was seen many times. The V call is TRBV6-1, the J call TRBJ2-5; unclear D gene. Germline assignment: CDR1 MNHNS and CDR2 SASEGT. Trimming removed 9 bases from V and 1 base from J, with 12 bases in between. This CDR3 is 13 amino acids long. The CDR3 DNA sequence: TGTGCCAGTACCCGGGCCGCCCAAGAGACCCAGTACTTC. This encodes CASTRAAQETQYF.

This clonotype has just a few counts. This chain connects TRBV18 to TRBJ2-3; TRBD2 matches at 7 bases. This CDR3 region has 15 residues. The germline V gene has CDR1 KGHSH and CDR2 LQKENI. The trim removed 3 bases at V and 2 bases at J, leaving 5 bases unmatched. CDR3 region: CASSPGTIPTDTQYF. The CDR3 DNA sequence: TGTGCCAGCTCACCCGGGACTATTCCCACAGATACGCAGTATTTT.

This clonotype occurred many times. The chain couples TRBV9 to TRBJ1-3, with TRBD1 identical over 7 bases. The trim removed 5 bases at V and 0 bases at J, leaving 8 bases unmatched. This CDR3 has 16 residues. The germline V gene has CDR1 SGDLS and CDR2 YYNGEE. The CDR3: CASRTGQARSGNTIYF. Written as DNA, the CDR3 is TGTGCCAGCAGAACAGGACAGGCGCGCTCTGGAAACACCATATATTTT.

This clonotype appeared many times. The junction departs from the called germline gene at one end, perhaps through a read error. This chain joins TRBV6-2 or TRBV6-3 and TRBJ1-6, with TRBD1 matching 7 bases. The germline gives CDR1 MNHEY, CDR2 SVGEGT. The CDR3 extends over 19 amino acids. In nucleotides, the CDR3 is TGTGCCAGCAGCTACTCTGGACTACTAACGGGACAGTATAATTCACCCCTCCACTTT. As protein: CASSYSGLLTGQYNSPLHF.

This clonotype was observed many times. V usage is TRBV6-5 and J usage is TRBJ2-2; 8 bases align to TRBD1. There are 14 residues in the CDR3. Germline CDR1 MNHEY, CDR2 SVGAGI. V dropped 7 bases and J dropped 0; count of bases not matched to a gene: 1. CDR3 amino acids: CASTDRANTGELFF. The CDR3, as DNA: TGTGCCAGCACGGACAGGGCGAACACCGGGGAGCTGTTTTTT.

The V and J genes are TRBV15 and TRBJ2-3, with TRBD2 identical over 10 bases. Germline loops: CDR1 LNHNV, CDR2 YYDKDF (reference sequence). CDR3 length: 13 residues. J gave up 9 bases and V 7 bases, and 7 bases lay outside the gene matches. This chain's CDR3 is CATTQGLAQTQYF. In DNA, the CDR3 is TGTGCCACCACCCAGGGACTAGCGCAGACGCAGTATTTT. The full variable domain, its missing parts supplied by reference TRBV15 and TRBJ2-3, is DAMVIQNPRYQVTQFGKPVTLSCSQTLNHNVMYWYQQKSSQAPKLLFHYYDKDFNNEADTPDNFQSRRPNTSFCFLDIRSPGLGDTAMYLCATTQGLAQTQYFGPGTRLTVL.

The V and J genes are TRBV25-1 and TRBJ1-3, with D maybe TRBD1 (5 bases). Between the trimmed V and J ends, which lost 3 bases and 4 bases, there was a span of 16 bases. In germline, CDR1 is MGHDK, CDR2 SYGVNS. The CDR3 is made up of 16 amino acids. CDR3 nucleotide sequence: TGTGCCAGCAGTGATTTTAGACAGAGCTCCGGAAACACCATATATTTT. Protein: CASSDFRQSSGNTIYF.

This clonotype was recorded many times. The CDR3 spells CATSEEQGGGGFSNEQFF. Written as DNA, the CDR3 is TGTGCCACCAGTGAGGAGCAGGGAGGCGGGGGCTTCTCCAATGAGCAGTTCTTC. J is TRBJ2-1 and V is TRBV24-1; possible D gene TRBD2, 7 bases. V lost 4 bases to trimming and J lost 6 bases, with 24 bases between them. The CDR3 is made up of 18 amino acids. Germline V gives CDR1 KGHDR, CDR2 SFDVKD.

This chain uses TRBV20-1 with TRBJ2-2; D call uncertain. The CDR3 is made up of 13 amino acids. V lost 6 bases and J 8 bases, leaving 16 bases between the germline ends. Germline CDR1 is DFQATT and CDR2 is SNEGSKA (reference sequence). CDR3 DNA: TGCAGTGCGGATCGAAGCGAGTTGGGGGAGCTGTTTTTT. Translation gives CSADRSELGELFF.

This clonotype was seen ten or more times. This rearrangement joins TRBV12-3 or TRBV12-4 to TRBJ2-5, with D tentatively TRBD2 (5 bases). CDR3 length: 14 residues. V was cut by 3 bases and J by 0 bases, with 8 bases left in between. CDR3 DNA sequence: TGTGCCAGCAGTTTTTCTAGCTACCAAGAGACCCAGTACTTC. This codes for CASSFSSYQETQYF.

Of note for this clonotype: One end of the junction fails to match germline, which may point to a read error. The chain recombines TRBV5-6 with TRBJ1-2, with 10 positions matching TRBD1. Germline loops: CDR1 SGHDT, CDR2 YYEEEE. The CDR3 is made up of 15 amino acids. The CDR3 reads CAGSRPTGGIGGYTF. CDR3 coding DNA: TGTGCCGGCAGCCGCCCGACAGGGGGCATTGGTGGCTACACCTTC.

In the case of this clonotype: This may come from a read error, since a much larger clone is one base off. The rearrangement links TRBV2 to TRBJ2-3; 10 bases line up with TRBD2. Looked up from germline, CDR1 is SNHLY and CDR2 is FYNNEI. V was pared by 5 bases and J by 10 bases, with 9 bases of the junction left unmatched. The CDR3 extends over 14 amino acids. This CDR3 reads CASSQGLAEIPQYF. CDR3 nucleotide sequence: TGTGCCAGCAGTCAAGGACTAGCGGAGATACCGCAGTATTTT.

In its sample, this clonotype was seen many times. J is TRBJ1-3 and V is TRBV5-6; TRBD1 is a possible D gene (5 bases). V was trimmed by 4 bases and J by 0 bases, leaving 14 bases between them. Germline V gene lookup returns CDR1 SGHDT and CDR2 YYEEEE. The CDR3 is made up of 16 amino acids. CDR3 residues: CASSGDEGYSGNTIYF. CDR3 nucleotides: TGTGCCAGCAGCGGAGACGAGGGGTACTCTGGAAACACCATATATTTT.

The CDR3 nucleotides read TGTGCCAGCAGTGCCGGGACAGGGGGCGCCGGCACAGATACGCAGTATTTT. This codes for CASSAGTGGAGTDTQYF. The chain uses TRBV25-1 and TRBJ2-3; 12 bases are shared with TRBD1. Germline V gives CDR1 MGHDK, CDR2 SYGVNS. This CDR3 contains 17 residues. V gave up 4 bases and J gave up 1 base; unmatched junction bases: 6. Variable domain in full (rest from reference TRBV25-1 and TRBJ2-3): EADIYQTPRYLVIGTGKKITLECSQTMGHDKMYWYQQDPGMELHLIHYSYGVNSTEKGDLSSESTVSRIRTEHFPLTLESARPSHTSQYLCASSAGTGGAGTDTQYFGPGTRLTVL.

This clonotype was recorded many times. The chain couples TRBV20-1 to TRBJ2-1, with a weak D call TRBD2 (5 bases). V lost 3 bases, J lost 5 bases, and 11 bases lay in between. CDR1 and CDR2 from the germline V gene are DFQATT and SNEGSKA (reference sequence). There are 13 residues in the CDR3. CDR3 sequence (DNA): TGCAGTGCTAGCGGGGTTACAAACAATGAGCAGTTCTTC. Translating it yields CSASGVTNNEQFF.

The DNA for the CDR3 is TGTGCCAGTAGTATCGTTAGCAGGGGCACTGAAGCTTTCTTT. Translated, it gives CASSIVSRGTEAFF. The chain joins TRBV19 to TRBJ1-1, with D maybe TRBD1 (6 bases). Trimming shortened V by 3 bases and J by 4 bases, and 12 bases separated the two germline ends. The CDR3 extends over 14 amino acids. Germline V gives CDR1 LNHDA, CDR2 SQIVND (reference sequence).

With regard to this clonotype: A much larger clone lies one base from this, so it may be a read error. The V call is TRBV12-3 or TRBV12-4, the J call TRBJ1-6; D possibly corresponds to TRBD1 (6 bases). V lost 6 bases and J 11 bases, leaving 23 bases between the germline ends. The CDR3 spans 16 residues. CDR3 DNA: TGTGCCAGCAGAACGATCTTTAAGGCCAGGGGTCCACCCCTCCACTTT. Translation: CASRTIFKARGPPLHF.

The genes are TRBV15 and TRBJ1-2, with a weak D call TRBD1 (6 bases). V lost 2 bases and J lost 4, with 11 bases in between. There are 14 residues in the CDR3. The germline V gene has CDR1 LNHNV and CDR2 YYDKDF (reference sequence). CDR3 loop: CATSRRTDSYGYTF. The CDR3 nucleotides are TGTGCCACCAGCAGACGGACAGACTCCTATGGCTACACCTTC.

About this clonotype: Possible read error: a much larger clone is one base away. Since no conserved phenylalanine or tryptophan closes the CDR3, a read error is the likely cause. The chain employs TRBV12-3 or TRBV12-4 and TRBJ2-7; TRBD2 aligns across 9 bases. The CDR3 is 15 amino acids. V was clipped by 7 bases and J by 3 bases; unmatched bases: 10. CDR3 residues: CASNDGAGGHYEQYL. The CDR3 bases are TGTGCCAGCAACGACGGTGCGGGGGGGCACTACGAGCAGTACCTC.

This clonotype was counted ten times or more. This chain uses TRBV20-1 with TRBJ1-6; the D gene is possibly TRBD1 (5 bases). The germline V gene encodes CDR1 DFQATT and CDR2 SNEGSKA (reference sequence). Between the trimmed V and J ends, which lost 5 bases and 9 bases, there was a span of 17 bases. The length of the CDR3 is 14 residues. The CDR3 spells CSAPSGTPPSPLHF. Here the CDR3 DNA reads TGCAGTGCTCCTTCCGGGACTCCCCCTTCACCCCTCCACTTT.

This clonotype was seen ten or more times. This rearrangement joins TRBV7-9 to TRBJ2-4, with 9 bases aligning to TRBD1. V lost 4 bases and J lost 6; bases outside the gene matches: 10. The CDR3 is 16 amino acids. Germline lookup yields CDR1 SEHNR and CDR2 FQNEAQ (reference sequence). Here the CDR3 DNA reads TGTGCCAGCAGCTCACCCCCGGGACAGGGTGGAAACATTCAGTACTTC. Encoded protein: CASSSPPGQGGNIQYF.

V is TRBV2 and J is TRBJ1-5, with D unresolved. Germline loops: CDR1 SNHLY, CDR2 FYNNEI. V was cut by 8 bases and J by 5 bases, with 16 bases left in between. The CDR3 covers 14 residues. CDR3 sequence: CASGPSGRDQPQHF. As DNA, the CDR3 is TGTGCCAGCGGACCCTCGGGGAGAGATCAGCCCCAGCATTTT.

With regard to this clonotype: A single base separates this from a much larger clone, so it may be a read error. This chain uses TRBV10-3 with TRBJ1-2; D ambiguous. Trimming removed 10 bases from V and 3 bases from J, with 21 bases in between. The germline V gene encodes CDR1 ENHRY and CDR2 SYGVKD. The CDR3 length is 15 residues. The CDR3: CASTFSRRLDYGYTF. CDR3 in DNA: TGTGCCAGCACCTTTTCCCGGCGGTTGGACTATGGCTACACCTTC.

This clonotype was detected ten times or more. This chain uses TRBV12-3 or TRBV12-4 with TRBJ2-7; 7 bases match TRBD1. Losses at the gene ends were 2 bases for V and 5 bases for J; bases not matched to a gene: 6. The CDR3 has 14 amino acids. The CDR3 region is CASSLPTGNNEQYF. For the CDR3, the DNA is TGTGCCAGCAGTTTACCGACAGGGAACAACGAGCAGTACTTC.